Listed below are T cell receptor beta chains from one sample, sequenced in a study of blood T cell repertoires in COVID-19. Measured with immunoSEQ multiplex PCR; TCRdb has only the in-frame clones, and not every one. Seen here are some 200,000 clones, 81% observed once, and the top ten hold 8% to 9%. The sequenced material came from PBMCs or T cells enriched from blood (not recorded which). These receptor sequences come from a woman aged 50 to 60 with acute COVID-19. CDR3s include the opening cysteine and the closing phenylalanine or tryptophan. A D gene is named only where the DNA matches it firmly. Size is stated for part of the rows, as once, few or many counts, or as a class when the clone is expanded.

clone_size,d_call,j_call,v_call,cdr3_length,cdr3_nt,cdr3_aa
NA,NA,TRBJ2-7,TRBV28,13,TGTGCCAGCAGTCCGCACCGACAAGTGTCGCAGTACTTC,CASSPHRQVSQYF
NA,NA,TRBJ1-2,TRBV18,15,TGTGCCAGCTCACCACCAGAGGGGGTGGACTATGGCTACACCTTC,CASSPPEGVDYGYTF
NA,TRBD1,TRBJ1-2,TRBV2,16,TGTGCCAGCAGTGAAGGGACAGGGGGGACCTACTATGGCTACACCTTC,CASSEGTGGTYYGYTF
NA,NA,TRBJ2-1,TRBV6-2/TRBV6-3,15,TGTGCCAGCAGTTACTTTTCTCGGTCGAACAATGAGCAGTTCTTC,CASSYFSRSNNEQFF
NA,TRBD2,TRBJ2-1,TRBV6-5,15,TGTGCCAGCAGCCTATCGGGCGGGAGATCCAATGAGCAGTTCTTC,CASSLSGGRSNEQFF
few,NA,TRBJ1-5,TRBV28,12,TGTGCCGCGGGAGGGGGGTATCAGCCCCAGCATTTT,CAAGGGYQPQHF
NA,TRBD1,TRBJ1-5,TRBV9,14,TGTGCCAGCAGCGATGGGACAGTGGATCAGCCCCAGCATTTT,CASSDGTVDQPQHF
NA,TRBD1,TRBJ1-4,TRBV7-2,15,TGTGCCAGCAGCGTGGGACAGGGGTTGCGCGAAAAACTGTTTTTT,CASSVGQGLREKLFF
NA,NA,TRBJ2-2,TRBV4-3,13,TGCGCCAGCAGCCAAGAGCGGACCGGGGAGCTGTTTTTT,CASSQERTGELFF
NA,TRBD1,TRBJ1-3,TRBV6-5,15,TGTGCCAGCAGTTGGGGACAGGGGGCTGGAAACACCATATATTTT,CASSWGQGAGNTIYF
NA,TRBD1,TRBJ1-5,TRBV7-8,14,TGTGCCAGCAGCTCGACAGGGGGCTATCAGCCCCAGCATTTT,CASSSTGGYQPQHF
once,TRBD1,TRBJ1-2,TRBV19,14,TGTGCCAGTAGTATACAGGGGGCCTCCAATGGCTACACCTTC,CASSIQGASNGYTF
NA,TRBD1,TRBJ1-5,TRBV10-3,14,TGTGCCATCGGGGCTGGACAGGGCAATCAGCCCCAGCATTTT,CAIGAGQGNQPQHF
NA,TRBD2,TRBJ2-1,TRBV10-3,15,TGTGCCATCAGTGCTAAACTAGCGGGGCACAATGAGCAGTTCTTC,CAISAKLAGHNEQFF
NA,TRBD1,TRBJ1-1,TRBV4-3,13,TGCGCCAGCAGCCGGGAGACAGGGGTTTTAGCTTTCTTT,CASSRETGVLAFF
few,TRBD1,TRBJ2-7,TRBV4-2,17,TGTGCCAGCAGCCAAGAGTACGGGACAGGGGTCCGGGACGAGCAGTACTTC,CASSQEYGTGVRDEQYF
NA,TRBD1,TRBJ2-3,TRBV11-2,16,TGTGCCAGCAGCTTATGGCCGGGACAGGGCACAGATACGCAGTATTTT,CASSLWPGQGTDTQYF
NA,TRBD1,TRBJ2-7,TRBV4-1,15,TGCGCCAGCAGCCAACCCGGACAGGGGAAGTACGAGCAGTACTTC,CASSQPGQGKYEQYF
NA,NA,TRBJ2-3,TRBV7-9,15,TGTGCCAGCAGCTTGGTAGCGGCCCCCACAGATACGCAGTATTTT,CASSLVAAPTDTQYF
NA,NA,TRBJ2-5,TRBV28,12,TGTGCCAGCGCCTCCCTCGGGGAGACCCAGTACTTC,CASASLGETQYF
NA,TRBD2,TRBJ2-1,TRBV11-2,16,TGTGCCAGCACTCGGGTGGGGACTAGCGGCCTTATTGAGCAGTTCTTC,CASTRVGTSGLIEQFF
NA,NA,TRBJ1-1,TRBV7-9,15,TGTGCCAGCAGCTTTCCTAGGGGGGGAAGCACTGAAGCTTTCTTT,CASSFPRGGSTEAFF
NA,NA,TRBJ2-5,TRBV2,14,TGTGCCAGCAAAAAGGCGCTAGCAGAAGAGACCCAGTACTTC,CASKKALAEETQYF
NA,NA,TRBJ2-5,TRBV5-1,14,TGCGCCAGCAGCTTGGGCAGGACTGATGAGACCCAGTACTTC,CASSLGRTDETQYF
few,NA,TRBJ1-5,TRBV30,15,TGTGCCTGGAGTAGGGGTCTAAACTTCAATCAGCCCCAGCATTTT,CAWSRGLNFNQPQHF
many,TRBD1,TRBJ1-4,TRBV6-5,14,TGTGCCAGCAGCTGGACAGGGACTAATGAAAAACTGTTTTTT,CASSWTGTNEKLFF
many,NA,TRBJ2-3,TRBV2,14,TGTGCCAGCAGCTTATTGACAGACACAGATACGCAGTATTTT,CASSLLTDTDTQYF
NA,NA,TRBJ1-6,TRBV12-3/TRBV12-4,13,TGTGCCAGCAGTTTAGAGCTGTTTTCACCCCTCCACTTT,CASSLELFSPLHF